This TCR beta chain was captured by sequencing in a study of T cell repertoires in cytomegalovirus infection (dated by TCRdb to the late 2010s). With regard to the full study: The HLA type of each donor mattered for the analysis, because public TCR beta signatures pointed to carriage of CMV infection along with the matching HLA type.

Results and caveats for the whole study, not just this receptor: Carriers of CMV infection plus the relevant HLA type were discriminated by the cumulative frequency of public TCR beta family members in the study cohort and in an independent roughly 350-donor cohort. The ex vivo response was dominated by HLA-C-restricted CMV-specific TCR beta clonotypes, which also provided the single most frequent clonotype in two of eight donors.

This clonotype was seen at least ten times. What antigen it recognizes has not been identified. No much larger clonotype is one base removed from it; base qualities were not supplied. V is shortened by 3 bases, J by 2 bases, and the region joining them spans 8 bases. The germline V gene gives CDR1 as MDHEN and CDR2 as SYDVKM. From the cysteine up to the phenylalanine, the CDR3 has a length of 14 residues. Only the CDR3 region is kept as DNA, spanning 42 bases read in frame from base 1. The listed sequencing device is Illumina HiSeq 1500. TCRdb redid the processing of the public reads, applying fastp at Q25 and MiXCR, and retained in-frame beta chains. Under each unique CDR3 protein, matching rows form one entry showing the most common genes and DNA. The table for this sample lists fewer than 250,000 distinct CDR3 sequences; approximately 13% of them were counted only once. The ten largest clonotypes hold roughly 1.7% of the sample.

The sequence derives from a human donor in good health (CMV status not recorded). Some clones in this sample may be carry-over from other donors' samples. Sequenced: PBMCs. The chain uses TRBV28 and TRBJ2-1; the D gene cannot be named for sure. The CDR3 reads CASSFAGTYNEQFF. Read as DNA, the sequence is TGTGCCAGCAGTTTCGCAGGTACCTACAATGAGCAGTTCTTC.